These 7 T cell receptor beta chains originate from one sample sequenced in a study of response to subunit inactivated influenza vaccine. TCRdb redid the calling of the RT-PCR reads with MiXCR, one entry per CDR3 protein. The sample has 650,000 to 800,000 distinct CDR3 sequences, 11% to 15% seen once. Specimen: PBMCs from blood, collected around 14 days before vaccination. The receptor source for this set is a man in his forties or fifties who received an inactivated influenza vaccine.

The chain is built from TRBV20-1 and TRBJ2-7, with D perhaps TRBD2 (5 bases). Trimming removed 6 bases at V and 0 bases at J, with 12 bases between. The CDR3 runs to 13 residues. The germline CDR1 and CDR2 sequences are DFQATT and SNEGSKA (reference sequence). CDR3 protein: CSARGLGSYEQYF. The CDR3 DNA is TGCAGTGCCCGGGGTTTGGGCTCCTACGAGCAGTACTTC.

The V call is TRBV6-2 or TRBV6-3, the J call TRBJ2-1; 10 bases align to TRBD2. V shed 6 bases, J shed 5 bases, and the junction held 7 bases outside the gene matches. Germline CDR1 is MNHEY and CDR2 is SVGEGT. The CDR3 runs to 15 residues. CDR3 nucleotides: TGTGCCAGCAGACCCCTTGGACTAGCGGACAATGAGCAGTTCTTC. It codes for CASRPLGLADNEQFF.

Only a few counts were recorded for this clonotype. This rearrangement joins TRBV12-3 or TRBV12-4 to TRBJ2-7, with 9 bases lining up with TRBD2. The trim removed 6 bases at V and 5 bases at J, leaving 8 bases unmatched. The CDR3 runs 14 residues. As DNA, the CDR3 is TGTGCCAGCAGGATTAGCGGGAGTCATCACGAGCAGTACTTC. It is translated as CASRISGSHHEQYF.

CDR3 loop: CASSLELAGGVNEQFF. The CDR3, as DNA: TGTGCCAGCAGCTTGGAACTAGCGGGAGGTGTCAATGAGCAGTTCTTC. The chain couples TRBV7-2 to TRBJ2-1, with 12 bases aligning to TRBD2. CDR3 length equals 16 residues. V shed 3 bases, J shed 6 bases, and the junction held 6 bases outside the gene matches. The germline gives CDR1 SGHTA, CDR2 FQGNSA.

V gene TRBV4-3 combines with J gene TRBJ2-1, with D hard to call. This CDR3 contains 16 residues. V was trimmed by 0 bases and J by 1 base, leaving 10 bases between them. Germline lookup yields CDR1 LGHNA and CDR2 YSLEER. CDR3 sequence (DNA): TGCGCCAGCAGCCAAGACCCCCCAGCATCCTACAATGAGCAGTTCTTC. Protein sequence: CASSQDPPASYNEQFF.

This clonotype was detected a few times. The rearrangement joins TRBV4-2 to TRBJ2-1; tentatively, D is TRBD2 (6 bases). The CDR3 sequence is 19 residues long. Per germline, CDR1 LGHNA and CDR2 YNFKEQ. The V gene lost 1 base and the J gene lost 0 bases, with 19 bases spanning the gap. The DNA for the CDR3 is TGTGCCAGCAGCCAAGGGCCCCAACAGCGGGTAAGCTCCTACAATGAGCAGTTCTTC. Encoded protein: CASSQGPQQRVSSYNEQFF.

CDR3 DNA: TGTGCCAGCAGCCCGACACCTACCAGGAATACCGGGGAGCTGTTTTTT. Translation gives CASSPTPTRNTGELFF. The V gene is TRBV7-3, the J gene TRBJ2-2; no clear D. V was shortened by 5 bases and J by 5 bases, with 18 bases between the two germline ends. The CDR3 covers 16 residues. Germline assignment: CDR1 SGHTA and CDR2 FQGTGA.